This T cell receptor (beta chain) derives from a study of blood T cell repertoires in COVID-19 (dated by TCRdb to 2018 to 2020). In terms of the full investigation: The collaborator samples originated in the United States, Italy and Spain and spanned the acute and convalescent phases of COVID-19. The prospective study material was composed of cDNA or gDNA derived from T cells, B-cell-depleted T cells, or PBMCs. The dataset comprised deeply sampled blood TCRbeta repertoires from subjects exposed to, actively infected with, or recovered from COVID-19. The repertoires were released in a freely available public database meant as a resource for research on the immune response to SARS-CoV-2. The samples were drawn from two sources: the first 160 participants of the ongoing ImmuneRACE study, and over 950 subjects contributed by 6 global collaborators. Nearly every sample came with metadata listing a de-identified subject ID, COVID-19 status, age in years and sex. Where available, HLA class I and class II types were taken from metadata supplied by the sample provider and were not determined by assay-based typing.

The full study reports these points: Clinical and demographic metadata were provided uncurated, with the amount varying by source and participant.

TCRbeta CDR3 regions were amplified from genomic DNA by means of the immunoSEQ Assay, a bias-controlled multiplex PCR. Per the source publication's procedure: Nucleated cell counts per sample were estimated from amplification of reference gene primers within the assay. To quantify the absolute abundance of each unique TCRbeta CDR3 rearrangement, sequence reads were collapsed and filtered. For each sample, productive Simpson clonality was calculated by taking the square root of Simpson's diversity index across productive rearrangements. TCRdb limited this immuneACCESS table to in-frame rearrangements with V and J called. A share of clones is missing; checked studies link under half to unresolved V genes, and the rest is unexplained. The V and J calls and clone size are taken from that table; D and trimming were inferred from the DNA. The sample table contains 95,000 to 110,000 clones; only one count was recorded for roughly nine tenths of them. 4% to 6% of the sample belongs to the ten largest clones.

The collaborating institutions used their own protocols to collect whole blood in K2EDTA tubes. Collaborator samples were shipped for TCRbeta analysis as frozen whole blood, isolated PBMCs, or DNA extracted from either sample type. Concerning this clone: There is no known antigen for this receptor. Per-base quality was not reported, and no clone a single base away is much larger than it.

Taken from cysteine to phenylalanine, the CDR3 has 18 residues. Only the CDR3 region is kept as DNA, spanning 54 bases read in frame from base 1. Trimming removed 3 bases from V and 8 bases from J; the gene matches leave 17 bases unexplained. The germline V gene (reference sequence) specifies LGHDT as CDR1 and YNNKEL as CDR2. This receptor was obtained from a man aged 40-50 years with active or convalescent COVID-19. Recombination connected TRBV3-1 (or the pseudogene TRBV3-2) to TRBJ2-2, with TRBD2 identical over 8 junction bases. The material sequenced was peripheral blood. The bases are TGTGCCAGCAGCCATGAGGGGTCGGCGGGAGGTCGAGTGGGGGAGCTGTTTTTT. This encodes CASSHEGSAGGRVGELFF.